The clone carrying this T cell receptor beta chain has a count of ten or more. Its antigen is as yet unknown. CDR1 is SGHTA and CDR2 is FQGNSA in the germline V gene. The CDR3 runs 13 residues. V was trimmed by 4 bases and J by 9 bases, leaving 13 bases between them. This specimen comes from a study of T cells after yellow fever vaccination. The wider study: With SMART-Seq v4 Ultra Low Input, the fractions containing low cell numbers were prepared. General study points: Abundant bulk-population clonotypes could contaminate the FACS-sorted repertoires. Post-booster repertoires again held most primary-vaccination clones (approximately 96% CD4, roughly 88% CD8). The study found a weaker secondary response that peaked faster, day 5 versus 15.

TCRdb passed the 5' RACE reads through MiXCR, listing each CDR3 protein once. The data hold some 100,000 distinct CDR3 sequences, with around 7.2% observed a single time. The sequence came from a man younger than 35 who received the YFV17D yellow fever vaccine. This specimen consisted of CD4+ T cells sorted from PBMCs, obtained around 45 days after the first yellow fever vaccination. The V and J genes are TRBV7-2 and TRBJ2-1; tentatively, D is TRBD1 (6 bases). The CDR3 nucleotides are TGTGCCAGCAGCTCCAACAGGGACGGTGAGCAGTTCTTC. Translating it yields CASSSNRDGEQFF.